Listed below are T cell receptor beta chains from one sample, sequenced in a study of T cell changes during pregnancy in multiple sclerosis. Libraries were prepared by immunoSEQ multiplex PCR; TCRdb keeps only in-frame clonotypes and omits some of them. The table lists about 50,000 clones, over 80% of them singletons. Here the sequenced sample was CD4+ T cells from peripheral blood mononuclear cells, taken after pregnancy. The source of these receptors is a female donor with multiple sclerosis, enrolled in a pregnancy study. The CDR3 runs from the conserved cysteine through the conserved F or W. D genes are given only for firm matches. Part of the rows lack a size; the others show once, few, many or a class for expanded clones.

D gene	V gene	clone size	J gene	CDR3 DNA	CDR3 protein
TRBD2	TRBV10-2	NA	TRBJ2-5	TGCGCCAGCAGTGAGTCGTGGGCGGGAGGGCAAGAGACCCAGTACTTC	CASSESWAGGQETQYF
TRBD1	TRBV5-8	NA	TRBJ1-2	TGTGCCAGCAGCATACCTCAGGGGGCCTCTGGCTACACCTTC	CASSIPQGASGYTF
NA	TRBV4-3	NA	TRBJ2-6	TGCGCCAGCAGCCAAGGGGCGGGCTCTGGGGCCAACGTCCTGACTTTC	CASSQGAGSGANVLTF
TRBD2	TRBV6-4	NA	TRBJ2-3	TGTGCCAGCAGTGACGCTTTAGCGGGCCCTAGCACAGATACGCAGTATTTT	CASSDALAGPSTDTQYF
NA	TRBV29-1	NA	TRBJ1-1	TGCAGCGTTGAAGACGGGGGGCGCGGTGAAGCTTTCTTT	CSVEDGGRGEAFF
TRBD1	TRBV7-9	once	TRBJ2-1	TGTGCCAGCTCCTCCGGGACAGGGATCGTGTACAATGAGCAGTTCTTC	CASSSGTGIVYNEQFF
NA	TRBV10-3	few	TRBJ1-2	TGTGCCATCAGTGAGCAGGGATTAGGAGGCTACACCTTC	CAISEQGLGGYTF
TRBD1	TRBV6-5	NA	TRBJ1-5	TGTGCCAGCAGCCTAACGACAGGGTCGAGACAGCCCCAGCATTTT	CASSLTTGSRQPQHF
TRBD1	TRBV10-3	NA	TRBJ1-2	TGTGCCATCAGTTACGACAGGGGAAACTATGGCTACACCTTC	CAISYDRGNYGYTF
NA	TRBV7-9	NA	TRBJ1-2	TGTGCCAGCAGCTTAGCGGCGGTGAGAGAGGACTATGGCTACACCTTC	CASSLAAVREDYGYTF
TRBD1	TRBV6-1	NA	TRBJ2-5	TGTGCCAGCAGTGCGGACAGGGTGTCGGAGACCCAGTACTTC	CASSADRVSETQYF
NA	TRBV11-2	NA	TRBJ1-1	TGTGCCAGCAGACTACGGATAAACACTGAAGCTTTCTTT	CASRLRINTEAFF
TRBD1	TRBV18	NA	TRBJ1-2	TGTGCCAGCTCACCCCGGACAGGGGAGGGCTACACCTTC	CASSPRTGEGYTF
TRBD2	TRBV6-6	NA	TRBJ2-2	TGTGCCAGCAGTTACGGGGCGGGAGGATCCCCCGGGGAGCTGTTTTTT	CASSYGAGGSPGELFF
TRBD2	TRBV4-3	NA	TRBJ2-1	TGCGCCAGCAGCCAAGATCCACTAGCGGGAGTCGCTAATGAGCAGTTCTTC	CASSQDPLAGVANEQFF
NA	TRBV2	NA	TRBJ1-2	TGTGCCAGCAGTGAAGCAATGCAGGGTGGAGGCTACACCTTC	CASSEAMQGGGYTF
TRBD2	TRBV19	NA	TRBJ2-3	TGTGCCAGCTCCACGAGCGGGAGCGGTATTGATACGCAGTATTTT	CASSTSGSGIDTQYF
TRBD2	TRBV5-1	NA	TRBJ2-1	TGCGCCAGCAGCTTGAGCGCTAGCGGGATACCGTTCTTC	CASSLSASGIPFF
NA	TRBV5-4	NA	TRBJ2-7	TGTGCCAGCAGCTTGGGGACATTGAGCTCCTACGAGCAGTACTTC	CASSLGTLSSYEQYF
TRBD1	TRBV27	NA	TRBJ2-3	TGTGCCAGCAGTGCGGACAGGGGGGGTATAAATACGCAGTATTTT	CASSADRGGINTQYF
NA	TRBV10-2	NA	TRBJ1-1	TGCGCCAGCAGTGTCGTGAACACTGAAGCTTTCTTT	CASSVVNTEAFF
TRBD2	TRBV11-2	NA	TRBJ2-7	TGTGCCAGCAGCCTAGGCTCTAGCGGGAGCCACGAGCAGTACTTC	CASSLGSSGSHEQYF
NA	TRBV11-2	NA	TRBJ1-1	TGTGCCAGCAGCTTAGGAAGCACAGGAAATCAAGCTTTCTTT	CASSLGSTGNQAFF
TRBD2	TRBV27	NA	TRBJ2-2	TGTGCCAGCAGTTTAGCGGGAGTGGGGACCGGGGAGCTGTTTTTT	CASSLAGVGTGELFF
TRBD1	TRBV28	NA	TRBJ1-1	TGTGCCAGCAGCGCCAGCGGGACAGGGGACACTGAAGCTTTCTTT	CASSASGTGDTEAFF
NA	TRBV7-2	once	TRBJ2-3	TGTGCCAGCAGCTTTCAGCGGACCAGCACAGATACGCAGTATTTT	CASSFQRTSTDTQYF
TRBD2	TRBV2	NA	TRBJ2-2	TGTGCCAGCAGTGTCGGGGGGGCAATCGGGGAGCTGTTTTTT	CASSVGGAIGELFF
NA	TRBV30	NA	TRBJ1-4	TGTGCCTGGAGTGTAAGGTGGGCCAATCAGAATGAAAAACTGTTTTTT	CAWSVRWANQNEKLFF
NA	TRBV30	NA	TRBJ2-2	TGTGCCTGGAGTTTTAGGGGAACAGCCCTGAACACCGGGGAGCTGTTTTTT	CAWSFRGTALNTGELFF
NA	TRBV5-4	NA	TRBJ2-1	TGTGCCAGCAGCCCCCCTTTTCAAGAGCTTGAGCAGTTCTTC	CASSPPFQELEQFF
NA	TRBV10-2	NA	TRBJ1-5	TGCGCCAGTGCGAAAGGGGCGAGCAATCAGCCCCAGCATTTT	CASAKGASNQPQHF
NA	TRBV18	NA	TRBJ1-2	TGTGCCAGCTCACCAATCGACAGTGCGGCGGGCTACACCTTC	CASSPIDSAAGYTF
TRBD2	TRBV9	NA	TRBJ2-1	TGTGCCAGCAGCGTAGGGCCGGGACTAGCTATTGATGAGCAGTTCTTC	CASSVGPGLAIDEQFF
TRBD2	TRBV5-1	NA	TRBJ2-5	TGCGCCAGCAGCTTGGGAGGCTCTAGCGGTCAAGAGACCCAGTACTTC	CASSLGGSSGQETQYF
TRBD2	TRBV28	NA	TRBJ2-7	TGTGCCAGCAGTCCCATCACTCTTTCAATGGTAGCGGGAGCGCCACCGTACGAGCAGTACTTC	CASSPITLSMVAGAPPYEQYF
TRBD2	TRBV19	NA	TRBJ2-1	TGTGCCAGTAGTGAGACTAGCGGGAACTACAATGAGCAGTTCTTC	CASSETSGNYNEQFF
TRBD2	TRBV28	NA	TRBJ2-4	TGTGCCAGCACCCGGACTAGCGGGTTGTTTCAGTACTTC	CASTRTSGLFQYF
NA	TRBV12-5	NA	TRBJ1-2	TGTGCTAGTGGTTTGGTAGTGCAAACCGGTAAAACCTTC	CASGLVVQTGKTF
NA	TRBV4-2	few	TRBJ2-2	TGTGCCAGCAGCCAAGATGACATGGGCCTCAACACCGGGGAGCTGTTTTTT	CASSQDDMGLNTGELFF
NA	TRBV21-1	NA	TRBJ2-5	TGTGCCAGCAGCAGAAGCGTGGTAGCCGGTTTGGAGACCCAGTACTTC	CASSRSVVAGLETQYF
NA	TRBV21-1	NA	TRBJ2-7	TGTGCCAGCAGCAAACCGGGGACAGGGCTTACGGGGGGGCCTCCCTACGAGCAGTACTTC	CASSKPGTGLTGGPPYEQYF
NA	TRBV2	NA	TRBJ2-1	TGTGCCCCGGGGGGGGACAGACTATACAATGAGCAGTTCTTC	CAPGGDRLYNEQFF
TRBD2	TRBV18	NA	TRBJ2-7	TGTGCCAGCTCACCACAGACTAGCGGGGCCTACGAGCAGTACTTC	CASSPQTSGAYEQYF
NA	TRBV19	once	TRBJ2-6	TGTGCCAGTAGTATAGTATGGAGCTCTGGGGCCAACGTCCTGACTTTC	CASSIVWSSGANVLTF
TRBD1	TRBV7-2	NA	TRBJ2-5	TGTGCCAGCAGCTCCGGGACAGCCGTTGGGGAGACCCAGTACTTC	CASSSGTAVGETQYF
NA	TRBV5-1	NA	TRBJ2-3	TGCGCCAGCAGCTTGGGACTATCATACGTGGTAGATACGCAGTATTTT	CASSLGLSYVVDTQYF